The entry below describes one TCR beta chain. The entry originates in a study of technical replicates of blood from several donors. Assay used: immunoSEQ multiplex PCR; TCRdb lists only in-frame clones, some missing. This table holds some 60,000 clones, less than 95% found once. Sequenced material: PBMCs. This TCR came from a human donor in good health. Some clones in this sample may be carry-over from other donors' samples.

Here the CDR3 reads CASILSASTGELFF. The CDR3 DNA follows: TGTGCCAGCATCCTGAGCGCGAGCACCGGGGAGCTGTTTTTT. The rearrangement links TRBV5-5 to TRBJ2-2; unclear D gene. This CDR3 comprises 14 residues. Trimming shortened V by 6 bases and J by 4 bases, and 13 bases separated the two germline ends. The germline CDR1 and CDR2 sequences are SGHKS and YYEKEE (reference sequence).